This is a list of T cell receptor beta chains from one sample in a study of T cell repertoires in cytomegalovirus infection. Via MiXCR, TCRdb re-called the reads, giving one row per CDR3 protein. The data contain about 570,000 distinct CDR3 sequences, about 39% of them seen just once; the ten biggest clones take up 48%. Antigens of these TCRs are unknown. Here the sequenced sample was cultured PBMCs, taken from culture after CMV antigen stimulation. Receptor source: a human donor in good health (CMV status not recorded). Some clones in this sample may be carry-over from other donors' samples. Each CDR3 is given with its conserved first and last residue. The D gene is left open where the match is weak. Expanded clones are given a class, and other clones once, few, many or no size at all.

clone size,D gene,J gene,V gene,CDR3 DNA,CDR3 protein
many,TRBD1,TRBJ1-1,TRBV7-8,TGTGCCAGCAGCCCTAGACAGGGGTGGAACACTGAAGCTTTCTTT,CASSPRQGWNTEAFF
few,TRBD1,TRBJ1-2,TRBV7-2,TGTGCCAGCGTCGAAGGGGGGACAGGATATGGCTACACCTTC,CASVEGGTGYGYTF
-,-,TRBJ2-7,TRBV7-8,TGTGCCAGCAGTTCCGGGACGTCTAAGCAGTACTTC,CASSSGTSKQYF
few,-,TRBJ1-1,TRBV19,TGTGCCAGTAGTATCTCGTTTACCGGGACAACTTTCTTT,CASSISFTGTTFF
few,-,TRBJ2-5,TRBV12-3/TRBV12-4,TGTGCCAGCACCCCCTCGTTAGGGTCTAGGGGGCAAGAGACCCAGTACTTC,CASTPSLGSRGQETQYF
-,TRBD1,TRBJ1-1,TRBV6-6,TGTGCCAGCAGTTACGGGACAGGGTGGAACACTGAAGCTTTCTTT,CASSYGTGWNTEAFF
-,-,TRBJ1-1,TRBV9,TGTGCCAGCAGTAGGTTGGGGGGGCCCCACACTGAAGCTTTCTTT,CASSRLGGPHTEAFF
few,-,TRBJ2-3,TRBV2,TGTGCCAGCCGACCGTTGCGGTCCCTTGGAGATACGCAGTATTTT,CASRPLRSLGDTQYF
once,TRBD2,TRBJ2-7,TRBV10-3,TGTGCCATCACCGCCAGGCCTGCTAGCGGAGCCGGTAAATACGAGCAGTACTTC,CAITARPASGAGKYEQYF
-,-,TRBJ2-7,TRBV7-6,TGTGCCAGCAGCGTAGGGGACGGCTCCTACGAGCAGTACTTC,CASSVGDGSYEQYF
few,-,TRBJ2-3,TRBV7-9,TGTGCCAGCAGCTCATTGGAGAGCACAGATACGCAGTATTTT,CASSSLESTDTQYF